This entry describes one TCR beta chain. What it binds is unknown. Germline V gene sequence: CDR1 MNHEY, CDR2 SVGAGI. CDR3 length equals 15 residues. The data were taken from a study of CXCR3-negative and CXCR3-positive naive CD8 T cells. Findings of the study overall: Comparison of naive cells showed more hydrophobic TRB CDR3s in CXCR3-positive than in CXCR3-negative naive cells. TRBV-TRBJ usage matched between naive CXCR3-negative and CXCR3-positive cells but not between memory cells.

UMI labels and 5' RACE were used to prepare the TRB cDNA libraries. Reprocessing the 5' RACE reads, TCRdb reports a single entry for every CDR3 protein and omits DNA. This listing includes some 54,000 distinct CDR3 sequences. This TCR was recovered from a human donor in good health. Some clones in this sample may be carry-over from other donors' samples. The chain employs TRBV6-5 and TRBJ2-1; the D call from TCRdb, TRBD2, cannot be confirmed without DNA. Sequenced: naive CXCR3+ CD8+ T cells from blood. The sample's subset: CD45RO-CCR7+CD27+CD95- naive CD8+ T cells expressing CXCR3 (TNR3+). This CDR3 reads CASMTPLAGEVEQFF.